The 20 T cell receptor beta chains in this list originate from one sample, sequenced in a study of blood T cell repertoires in COVID-19. Measured with immunoSEQ multiplex PCR; TCRdb has only the in-frame clones, and not every one. Counted here are 150,000 to 200,000 clones, about three quarters occurring once; the ten biggest clones make up more than 25%. The sequencing input was peripheral blood. These receptors were obtained from a woman aged 70 to 79 with acute or convalescent COVID-19.

The V gene is TRBV7-2, the J gene TRBJ1-1; D gene uncertain. CDR1 is SGHTA and CDR2 is FQGNSA in the germline V gene. V lost 6 bases, J lost 8 bases, and 10 bases lay in between. The CDR3 contains 11 residues. The CDR3 sequence is CASRRTAEAFF. In DNA form, the CDR3 reads TGTGCCAGCAGACGAACAGCAGAAGCTTTCTTT.

The V gene is TRBV9, the J gene TRBJ2-5; TRBD1 agrees at 8 bases. CDR3 length equals 18 residues. Looked up from germline, CDR1 is SGDLS and CDR2 is YYNGEE. Unmatched junction bases numbered 18, after V lost 4 bases and J lost 4 bases. CDR3 in DNA: TGTGCCAGCAGCTCACCCTCGGGAAGGGCCAGGGGGCTAGAGACCCAGTACTTC. It yields the protein CASSSPSGRARGLETQYF.

J is TRBJ1-4 and V is TRBV10-2; no clear D gene. Trimming took off 1 base at V and 7 bases at J, with 7 bases between the two ends. CDR1 is WSHSY and CDR2 is SAAADI in the germline V gene. CDR3 length equals 13 residues. DNA of the CDR3: TGCGCCAGCAGTGAGTACAGCGGTGAAAAACTGTTTTTT. Residues: CASSEYSGEKLFF.

The rearrangement links TRBV19 to TRBJ1-6; D remains ambiguous. There are 13 residues in the CDR3. Germline loops: CDR1 LNHDA, CDR2 SQIVND (reference sequence). The V and J ends lost 3 bases and 7 bases respectively, with 7 bases between them. The CDR3 DNA reads as TGTGCCAGTAGTATCGGAGCCAATTCACCCCTCCACTTT. Translation: CASSIGANSPLHF.

CDR3 DNA sequence: TGTGCCAGCAGTCAACTAGCGGGAGTCCAAGAGACCCAGTACTTC. Protein: CASSQLAGVQETQYF. The chain employs TRBV9 and TRBJ2-5, with 11 bases fitting TRBD2. Germline assignment: CDR1 SGDLS and CDR2 YYNGEE. The length of the CDR3 is 15 residues. V shed 5 bases, J shed 1 base, and the junction held 4 bases outside the gene matches.

V gene TRBV10-3 combines with J gene TRBJ2-7, with 11 bases fitting TRBD2. There are 14 residues in the CDR3. The germline gives CDR1 ENHRY, CDR2 SYGVKD. After removal of 6 bases from V and 2 bases from J, the junction contained 3 bases not matched to a gene. CDR3 coding DNA: TGTGCCATCAGGGGGACTAGCGGAACCTACGAGCAGTACTTC. This translates into CAIRGTSGTYEQYF.

The chain joins TRBV5-4 to TRBJ2-5; TRBD1 matches 8 bases. The ends lost 0 bases at V and 5 bases at J; junction bases unmatched: 6. The germline CDR1 and CDR2 sequences are SGHNT and YYREEE (reference sequence). This CDR3 contains 15 residues. The CDR3 here is CASSLGTGLWETQYF. DNA of the CDR3: TGTGCCAGCAGCTTGGGGACAGGGCTGTGGGAGACCCAGTACTTC.

The V call is TRBV15, the J call TRBJ2-1; a weak D match, TRBD2 (5 bases). The V end lost 5 bases, the J end lost 10 bases, and 18 bases lay between the germline ends. Germline CDR1 and CDR2: LNHNV and YYDKDF (reference sequence). This CDR3 contains 14 residues. CDR3 DNA: TGTGCCACCAGCGTACCCCATACTAGGTGGGAGCAGTTCTTC. Translation gives CATSVPHTRWEQFF.

This clone was counted only a few times. V gene TRBV11-2 combines with J gene TRBJ2-7; TRBD2 matches at 13 bases. V was pared by 4 bases and J by 2 bases, with 2 bases of the junction left unmatched. Germline loops: CDR1 SGHAT, CDR2 FQNNGV. The CDR3 spans 15 residues. CDR3 amino acids: CASSSGLAGTYEQYF. The CDR3 region has the DNA TGTGCCAGCAGCTCGGGACTAGCGGGAACCTACGAGCAGTACTTC.

The chain has TRBV5-4 and TRBJ1-1; possibly TRBD1 for D (5 bases). Germline CDR1 is SGHNT and CDR2 is YYREEE (reference sequence). The CDR3 spans 15 residues. Trimming left V 0 bases short and J 1 base short, with 10 bases between. CDR3 sequence reads: CASSLAGRENTEAFF. As DNA, the CDR3 is TGTGCCAGCAGCTTGGCCGGCAGGGAGAACACTGAAGCTTTCTTT.

V usage is TRBV19 and J usage is TRBJ2-2, with 15 nucleotides matching TRBD2. The V segment lost 3 bases and the J segment 4 bases; nucleotides outside the gene matches: 9. Germline assignment: CDR1 LNHDA and CDR2 SQIVND (reference sequence). CDR3 length: 19 amino acids. The CDR3 sequence: CASSILGLAGGRVTGELFF. The DNA of the CDR3 is TGTGCCAGTAGTATCCTCGGACTAGCGGGAGGGCGAGTCACCGGGGAGCTGTTTTTT.

This chain joins TRBV3-1 (or the pseudogene TRBV3-2) and TRBJ2-3; D gene unclear. Germline-derived CDR1 and CDR2 are LGHDT and YNNKEL (reference sequence). This CDR3 spans 16 amino acids. V was trimmed by 4 bases and J by 2 bases, leaving 16 bases between them. As DNA, the CDR3 is TGTGCCAGCAGCCCCATAAGTGGCAGTATCACAGATACGCAGTATTTT. It translates to CASSPISGSITDTQYF.

This clone was seen just once. The V call is TRBV9, the J call TRBJ1-1; a weak D match, TRBD1 (5 bases). CDR1 is SGDLS and CDR2 is YYNGEE in the germline V gene. CDR3 size: 18 residues. V was shortened by 3 bases and J by 5 bases, with 26 bases between the two germline ends. CDR3 bases: TGTGCCAGCAGCGGGGCGGGACGGGACGCCCGGAGTCGGACTGAAGCTTTCTTT. It translates to CASSGAGRDARSRTEAFF. Using reference TRBV9 and TRBJ1-1 for the parts outside the CDR3, the full variable domain is DSGVTQTPKHLITATGQRVTLRCSPRSGDLSVYWYQQSLDQGLQFLIQYYNGEERAKGNILERFSAQQFPDLHSELNLSSLELGDSALYFCASSGAGRDARSRTEAFFGQGTRLTVV.

J is TRBJ1-3 and V is TRBV6-4, with D unresolved. V lost 2 bases and J lost 0, with 14 bases in between. Looked up from germline, CDR1 is MRHNA and CDR2 is SNTAGT. CDR3 size: 17 residues. The CDR3 region is CASSDKRVCLSGNTIYF. CDR3 DNA: TGTGCCAGCAGTGACAAGAGGGTTTGCCTCTCTGGAAACACCATATATTTT.

The rearrangement links TRBV19 to TRBJ2-2, with 8 bases that match TRBD1. With 4 bases clipped from V and 7 bases from J, the junction kept 5 bases outside the gene matches. Per germline, CDR1 LNHDA and CDR2 SQIVND (reference sequence). The CDR3 covers 14 residues. CDR3 amino acids: CASSRDRGGGELFF. CDR3 nucleotides: TGTGCCAGTAGTAGAGACAGGGGTGGCGGGGAGCTGTTTTTT.

This chain links TRBV6-5 with TRBJ2-7; TRBD1 matches 8 bases. This CDR3 spans 14 amino acids. Trimming took 7 bases from V and 4 from J; bases not matched to a gene: 9. Per germline, CDR1 MNHEY and CDR2 SVGAGI. The CDR3 bases are TGTGCCAGCATTCCGACAGGGGAAAGGTACGAGCAGTACTTC. Residues: CASIPTGERYEQYF.

This clone turned up a few times. The chain carries TRBV4-1 and TRBJ1-5; 10 bases are a match to TRBD1. Losses at the gene ends were 5 bases for V and 6 bases for J; bases not matched to a gene: 4. The length of the CDR3 is 14 residues. The germline V gene has CDR1 MGHRA and CDR2 YSYEKL. CDR3 sequence (DNA): TGCGCCAGCAGCATGGACAGGGGGTCTCAGCCCCAGCATTTT. It translates to CASSMDRGSQPQHF.

V and J are TRBV5-1 and TRBJ1-5; 8 bases line up with TRBD1. Per the germline V gene, CDR1 is SGHRS and CDR2 is YFSETQ. The V segment lost 5 bases and the J segment 2 bases; nucleotides outside the gene matches: 3. This CDR3 contains 14 residues. CDR3 nucleotide sequence: TGCGCCAGCAGTTCGACAGGGGGCAATCAGCCCCAGCATTTT. Translating gives CASSSTGGNQPQHF.

The chain carries TRBV3-1 (or the pseudogene TRBV3-2) and TRBJ1-2; D possibly corresponds to TRBD1 (5 bases). Germline lookup yields CDR1 LGHDT and CDR2 YNNKEL (reference sequence). The ends were cut back, 4 bases at V and 6 bases at J, with 18 bases in the middle. The CDR3 extends over 15 amino acids. The CDR3 protein is CASSPYYQGLHGYTF. The CDR3, as DNA: TGTGCCAGCAGCCCGTACTACCAGGGACTACATGGCTACACCTTC.

This clone was counted a single time. The chain uses TRBV25-1 and TRBJ1-4; 8 bases agree with TRBD1. The germline V gene encodes CDR1 MGHDK and CDR2 SYGVNS. The CDR3 sequence is 13 residues long. V lost 3 bases and J lost 7; bases outside the gene matches: 1. CDR3 bases: TGTGCCAGCAGTGACAGGGGGCGTGAAAAACTGTTTTTT. It specifies CASSDRGREKLFF.